Each of the 20 T cell receptor beta chains below was sequenced from the same sample in a study of human T cells and chemical hapten exposure (dated by TCRdb to about 2021). Library preparation was by RACE. The data were produced on a NextSeq 500. TCRdb's own reprocessing of the public reads used fastp at Q25 and MiXCR and kept productive beta chains. Entries that share a CDR3 protein sequence are merged under the most common genes and DNA. The sample contains about 120,000 distinct CDR3 sequences, roughly 13% of them found a single time. The ten most abundant clones make up approximately 0.92% of the sample. Per the publication, the time point label means: patch test 1, 2 weeks after DPC sensitization. The treatment or condition label of this sample denotes: therapeutic diphenylcyclopropenone sensitization with weekly scalp DPC. The sequencing used whole blood, collected in connection with sensitization to the hapten diphenylcyclopropenone (DPC). The receptors here all came from a man younger than 35 with alopecia areata. Some clones in this sample may be carry-over from other donors' samples.

The chain uses TRBV10-3 and TRBJ2-7, with D possibly TRBD1 on 6 matching bases. V lost 3 bases to trimming and J lost 4 bases, with 16 bases between them. CDR3 length equals 15 residues. Germline CDR1 and CDR2: ENHRY and SYGVKD. The CDR3 DNA follows: TGTGCCATCAGTGATAAACAGGGAATGCCATACGAGCAGTACTTC. This gives the protein CAISDKQGMPYEQYF.

This chain uses TRBV4-1 with TRBJ2-3, with 7 positions matching TRBD1. CDR1 and CDR2 (germline): MGHRA, YSYEKL. The CDR3 runs 15 residues. V shed 6 bases, J shed 2 bases, and the junction held 8 bases outside the gene matches. CDR3 coding DNA: TGCGCCAGCAGTTCCCCCGGGACAGCCACAGATACGCAGTATTTT. This encodes CASSSPGTATDTQYF.

In this sample, this clonotype turned up many times. The rearrangement joins TRBV6-4 to TRBJ1-1, with a weak D call TRBD1 (5 bases). The CDR3 is 14 amino acids. CDR1 and CDR2 from the germline V gene are MRHNA and SNTAGT. The ends were cut back, 4 bases at V and 4 bases at J, with 13 bases in the middle. The CDR3 is CASSARHRSTEAFF. The CDR3 DNA reads TGTGCCAGCAGTGCGCGCCACAGGTCCACTGAAGCTTTCTTT.

The genes are TRBV7-6 and TRBJ1-3; D is possibly TRBD1 (6 bases). V was cut by 0 bases and J by 2 bases, with 11 bases left in between. Germline V gene lookup returns CDR1 SGHVS and CDR2 FNYEAQ. CDR3 length: 16 residues. The CDR3 loop reads CASSLAGAGAGNTIYF. The CDR3 DNA sequence: TGTGCCAGCAGCTTAGCTGGAGCAGGGGCTGGAAACACCATATATTTT.

Remarks on this clonotype: Given the absence of the conserved phenylalanine or tryptophan at the CDR3 end, a read error is likely. V usage is TRBV19 and J usage is TRBJ1-5; unclear D gene. V lost 4 bases and J lost 2, with 12 bases in between. Germline lookup yields CDR1 LNHDA and CDR2 SQIVND (reference sequence). The CDR3 runs 15 residues. The CDR3 DNA sequence: TGTGCCAGTAGTACTACCGACTGGGGCAATCAGCCCCAGCATTCT. It is translated as CASSTTDWGNQPQHS.

This clonotype was recorded at least ten times. V usage is TRBV20-1 and J usage is TRBJ2-1; D not resolved. V lost 3 bases, J lost 0 bases, and 0 bases lay in between. Germline loops: CDR1 DFQATT, CDR2 SNEGSKA (reference sequence). The CDR3 contains 11 residues. The CDR3: CSASSYNEQFF. The CDR3 DNA is TGCAGTGCTAGCTCCTACAATGAGCAGTTCTTC.

This clonotype came up a few times. The J gene is TRBJ1-6, the V gene TRBV6-2 or TRBV6-3, with D unresolved. Trimming pared 8 bases from V and 10 bases from J, leaving 18 bases between. In germline, CDR1 is MNHEY, CDR2 SVGEGT. This CDR3 contains 14 residues. The CDR3, as DNA: TGTGCCAGCGCAAGGTTTACAGCGCTCTCACCCCTCCACTTT. Its translation is CASARFTALSPLHF.

This clonotype was observed a handful of times. The chain combines TRBV20-1 with TRBJ2-3; TRBD2 agrees at 7 bases. Looked up from germline, CDR1 is DFQATT and CDR2 is SNEGSKA (reference sequence). CDR3 size: 16 residues. The ends lost 0 bases at V and 4 bases at J; junction bases unmatched: 10. The CDR3, as DNA: TGCAGTGCTAGAGATCAAGAAACTAGCGACTCAGATACGCAGTATTTT. This translates into CSARDQETSDSDTQYF.

The V gene is TRBV7-3, the J gene TRBJ2-2; D is ambiguous. Trimming shortened V by 4 bases and J by 5 bases, and 11 bases separated the two germline ends. Germline V gene lookup returns CDR1 SGHTA and CDR2 FQGTGA. CDR3 length: 14 residues. This CDR3 reads CASSSSRITGELFF. The CDR3 nucleotides are TGTGCCAGCAGCTCCAGCCGGATTACCGGGGAGCTGTTTTTT.

This clonotype was seen at least ten times. The rearrangement uses TRBV6-5 and TRBJ2-3, with a possible D match to TRBD2 (6 bases). The CDR3 spans 14 residues. The germline V and J ends were trimmed by 5 bases and 2 bases, with 11 bases remaining between them. Germline V gives CDR1 MNHEY, CDR2 SVGAGI. CDR3 in amino acids: CASSRDWVTDTQYF. CDR3 DNA sequence: TGTGCCAGCAGTCGGGACTGGGTCACAGATACGCAGTATTTT.

There are a few counts of this clonotype. J is TRBJ2-7 and V is TRBV12-3 or TRBV12-4; perhaps TRBD1 as D (6 bases). The V and J ends lost 3 bases and 3 bases respectively, with 9 bases between them. This CDR3 has 13 residues. CDR3 coding DNA: TGTGCCAGCAGTTTGGGCAGGGGCTACGAGCAGTACGTC. The encoded protein is CASSLGRGYEQYV.

This clonotype has at least ten counts. CDR3: CAGKPPGDTEAFF. DNA of the CDR3: TGTGCCGGGAAACCACCGGGGGACACTGAAGCTTTCTTT. The V and J genes are TRBV12-3 or TRBV12-4 and TRBJ1-1, with D possibly TRBD1 on 5 matching bases. V gave up 11 bases and J gave up 3 bases, with 16 bases separating them. The CDR3 length is 13 residues.

In its sample, this clonotype was seen a few times. The V call is TRBV7-8, the J call TRBJ1-5, with 7 bases matching TRBD1. Losses at the gene ends were 7 bases for V and 4 bases for J; bases not matched to a gene: 7. CDR1 is SGHVS, CDR2 FQNEAQ, per germline. The CDR3 is 14 amino acids. The CDR3 sequence: CASTGGQLNQPQHF. Here the CDR3 DNA reads TGTGCCAGCACCGGGGGACAGTTGAATCAGCCCCAGCATTTT.

This clonotype was observed a handful of times. The rearrangement uses TRBV7-3 and TRBJ2-1; perhaps D is TRBD1 or TRBD2 (6 bases each). The V and J ends lost 2 bases and 6 bases respectively, with 11 bases between them. Looked up from germline, CDR1 is SGHTA and CDR2 is FQGTGA. CDR3 length equals 14 residues. The chain's CDR3 is CASSLSGAGNEQFF. CDR3 in DNA: TGTGCCAGCAGCTTATCGGGGGCAGGCAATGAGCAGTTCTTC.

The V gene is TRBV29-1, the J gene TRBJ2-2; D is unclear. This CDR3 spans 15 amino acids. With 1 base removed from V and 1 base from J, the gap between germline ends came to 10 bases. Germline-derived CDR1 and CDR2 are SQVTM and ANQGSEA. The CDR3 DNA is TGCAGCGTTGAAGGGGGTTCTAGGAACACCGGGGAGCTGTTTTTT. Translated, it gives CSVEGGSRNTGELFF.

A few counts support this clonotype. The J gene is TRBJ2-7, the V gene TRBV10-3, with D unclear. V dropped 4 bases and J dropped 6 bases, with 7 bases sitting between them. Germline V CDR1 and CDR2: ENHRY, SYGVKD. The CDR3 is made up of 11 amino acids. The CDR3 loop is CAISATREQYF. CDR3 DNA: TGTGCCATCAGTGCCACCCGCGAGCAGTACTTC.

This chain joins TRBV4-1 and TRBJ1-1, with 10 bases lining up with TRBD1. With 5 bases clipped from V and 1 base from J, the junction kept 4 bases outside the gene matches. Germline loops: CDR1 MGHRA, CDR2 YSYEKL. The CDR3 is made up of 15 amino acids. CDR3 protein: CASSKGQGPNTEAFF. The CDR3 DNA sequence: TGCGCCAGCAGCAAGGGACAGGGGCCGAACACTGAAGCTTTCTTT.

This clonotype has only a few counts. The chain joins TRBV6-2 or TRBV6-3 to TRBJ2-4, with 7 bases identical to TRBD2. The CDR3 is made up of 13 amino acids. The germline gives CDR1 MNHEY, CDR2 SVGEGT. Unmatched junction bases numbered 1, after V lost 7 bases and J lost 1 base. The CDR3 protein is CASTLAAKNIQYF. CDR3 coding DNA: TGTGCCAGCACACTAGCGGCCAAAAACATTCAGTACTTC.

This clonotype appeared a few times. The V gene is TRBV27, the J gene TRBJ2-1; D unclear. There are 12 residues in the CDR3. With 2 bases removed from V and 5 bases from J, the gap between germline ends came to 4 bases. Germline V gene sequence: CDR1 MNHEY, CDR2 SMNVEV (reference sequence). The CDR3 nucleotides are TGTGCCAGCAGTTTACCCAACAATGAGCAGTTCTTC. As protein: CASSLPNNEQFF.

This clonotype appeared many times. The rearrangement joins TRBV6-5 to TRBJ2-2; 7 nucleotides agree with TRBD1. J lost 4 bases, V lost 5 bases, and 4 bases had no gene match. Germline V gene data show CDR1 as MNHEY and CDR2 as SVGAGI. CDR3 length: 14 residues. CDR3 DNA: TGTGCCAGCAGTCGACAGGGTTCCACCGGGGAGCTGTTTTTT. Translation gives CASSRQGSTGELFF.